These 30 T cell receptor beta chains came from one sample sequenced in a study of T cell changes during pregnancy in multiple sclerosis. Repertoires were generated with immunoSEQ multiplex PCR, while TCRdb's copy carries only in-frame clones and drops some. The sample lists roughly 93,000 clones, 75% to 95% occurring once. The material was peripheral blood, obtained before pregnancy. The receptors come from a female donor with multiple sclerosis, enrolled in a pregnancy study.

This chain links TRBV6-6 with TRBJ1-1; D is perhaps TRBD1 (6 bases). This CDR3 spans 14 amino acids. Germline V lookup: CDR1 MNHNY, CDR2 SVGAGI (reference sequence). Trimming took 4 bases from V and 1 from J, leaving 10 bases between them. The CDR3 DNA sequence: TGTGCCAGCAGTTCAGGGGCAGCGAACACTGAAGCTTTCTTT. It is translated as CASSSGAANTEAFF.

The chain has TRBV7-2 and TRBJ2-3, with 8 bases lining up with TRBD2. Germline CDR1 is SGHTA and CDR2 is FQGNSA. J was trimmed by 0 bases and V by 5 bases; bases with no gene match: 16. This CDR3 comprises 19 residues. CDR3 amino acids: CASSLGRGSGGHSTDTQYF. Here the CDR3 DNA reads TGTGCCAGCAGCCTCGGAAGGGGCAGCGGGGGCCATAGCACAGATACGCAGTATTTT.

The chain recombines TRBV5-1 with TRBJ2-3; possibly TRBD2 for D (5 bases). In germline, CDR1 is SGHRS, CDR2 YFSETQ. The CDR3 is 15 residues long. The V gene lost 4 bases and the J gene lost 1 base, with 13 bases spanning the gap. The DNA for the CDR3 is TGCGCCAGCAGCGGGAGCCGAAGGGGCACAGATACGCAGTATTTT. Residues: CASSGSRRGTDTQYF. The full variable domain, completed using reference TRBV5-1 and TRBJ2-3, is KAGVTQTPRYLIKTRGQQVTLSCSPISGHRSVSWYQQTPGQGLQFLFEYFSETQRNKGNFPGRFSGRQFSNSRSEMNVSTLELGDSALYLCASSGSRRGTDTQYFGPGTRLTVL.

The chain carries TRBV6-1 and TRBJ2-1; D perhaps matches TRBD2 (6 bases). CDR3 length equals 15 residues. V gave up 4 bases and J gave up 2 bases, with 12 bases separating them. Germline-derived CDR1 and CDR2 are MNHNS and SASEGT. The CDR3 nucleotides read TGTGCCAGCAGTGCTGGTAGCGGAGCCTACAATGAGCAGTTCTTC. It yields the protein CASSAGSGAYNEQFF.

V gene TRBV29-1 combines with J gene TRBJ1-1; D is ambiguous. V was pared by 5 bases and J by 6 bases, with 4 bases between. Germline assignment: CDR1 SQVTM and CDR2 ANQGSEA. This CDR3 has 9 residues. CDR3: CSVYPEAFF. The CDR3 DNA is TGCAGCGTTTATCCTGAAGCTTTCTTT.

This chain connects TRBV28 to TRBJ2-5; 9 nucleotides align to TRBD2. Trimming removed 8 bases from V and 4 bases from J; junction bases left unmatched: 17. CDR1 and CDR2 from the germline V gene are MDHEN and SYDVKM. This CDR3 has 17 amino acids. CDR3 nucleotide sequence: TGTGCCAGCTTTACCTCAGCGGGGCTAGCGGGAACAGAGACCCAGTACTTC. As protein: CASFTSAGLAGTETQYF.

The CDR3 region has the DNA TGTGCCAGCAGTGTCCCTCCGGGACAGCTAGGACCTAATGAAAAACTGTTTTTT. Translation gives CASSVPPGQLGPNEKLFF. The chain carries TRBV2 and TRBJ1-4; 7 bases align to TRBD1. The V gene end was trimmed by 4 bases and the J gene end by 3 bases; junction bases not matched to a gene: 14. The CDR3 is 18 amino acids. Germline CDR1 and CDR2: SNHLY and FYNNEI.

This chain connects TRBV7-6 to TRBJ2-1; unclear D gene. The CDR3 contains 12 residues. CDR1 SGHVS and CDR2 FNYEAQ come from the germline V gene. The germline V and J ends were trimmed by 5 bases and 6 bases, with 8 bases remaining between them. The CDR3 is CASSAYANEQFF. The CDR3 nucleotides read TGTGCCAGCAGCGCCTATGCCAATGAGCAGTTCTTC.

The chain has TRBV2 and TRBJ1-5; D gene ambiguous. This CDR3 is built from 14 residues. Germline loops: CDR1 SNHLY, CDR2 FYNNEI. With 4 bases removed from V and 4 bases from J, the gap between germline ends came to 11 bases. DNA of the CDR3: TGTGCCAGCAGTGCTAGGCCGTTGAATCAGCCCCAGCATTTT. It specifies CASSARPLNQPQHF.

This clone appeared a single time. The V gene is TRBV5-6, the J gene TRBJ1-3, with no clear D. This CDR3 spans 15 amino acids. Trimming took 0 bases from V and 2 from J, leaving 9 bases between them. Germline CDR1 is SGHDT and CDR2 is YYEEEE. Written as DNA, the CDR3 is TGTGCCAGCAGCTTGGTTGGAGGCGCTGGAAACACCATATATTTT. This gives the protein CASSLVGGAGNTIYF. The whole variable domain, remainder taken from reference TRBV5-6 and TRBJ1-3, is DAGVTQSPTHLIKTRGQQVTLRCSPKSGHDTVSWYQQALGQGPQFIFQYYEEEERQRGNFPDRFSGHQFPNYSSELNVNALLLGDSALYLCASSLVGGAGNTIYFGEGSWLTVV.

V gene TRBV18 combines with J gene TRBJ1-1; 9 nucleotides match TRBD1. Per germline, CDR1 KGHSH and CDR2 LQKENI. There are 17 residues in the CDR3. V was clipped by 0 bases and J by 4 bases; unmatched bases: 9. CDR3 in DNA: TGTGCCAGCTCACCACCGGGACAGGGATATTTAGGCACTGAAGCTTTCTTT. Translation gives CASSPPGQGYLGTEAFF.

The genes are TRBV5-4 and TRBJ2-7; weak D call: TRBD1 (6 bases). Looked up from germline, CDR1 is SGHNT and CDR2 is YYREEE (reference sequence). V was clipped by 4 bases and J by 2 bases, with 16 bases between them. CDR3 size: 15 residues. This CDR3 is CASSPPGQSTYEQYF. CDR3 DNA sequence: TGTGCCAGCAGCCCTCCCGGACAGTCCACCTACGAGCAGTACTTC.

This clone has at least ten counts. The chain is built from TRBV13 and TRBJ1-2; 8 nucleotides agree with TRBD1. J lost 4 bases, V lost 7 bases, and 8 bases had no gene match. CDR3 length: 14 amino acids. Germline CDR1 and CDR2: PRHDT and FYEKMQ (reference sequence). CDR3 in amino acids: CASIHQGTGYGYTF. The CDR3 bases are TGTGCCAGCATCCACCAAGGGACAGGCTATGGCTACACCTTC.

This clone turned up a few times. The chain joins TRBV6-5 to TRBJ1-5, with D possibly being TRBD1 (5 bases). Germline values: CDR1 MNHEY, CDR2 SVGAGI. V lost 6 bases to trimming and J lost 11 bases, with 17 bases between them. The CDR3 loop spans 13 amino acids. The CDR3 spells CASRETGRGAQHF. The DNA for the CDR3 is TGTGCCAGCAGGGAGACGGGGCGGGGTGCCCAGCATTTT.

The chain couples TRBV28 to TRBJ1-4; D remains ambiguous. The CDR3 is made up of 13 amino acids. The germline V gene encodes CDR1 MDHEN and CDR2 SYDVKM. Trimming cost V 8 bases and J 1 base, with 8 bases left between them. The CDR3: CASSPGTNEKLFF. For the CDR3, the DNA is TGTGCCAGCTCGCCAGGAACTAATGAAAAACTGTTTTTT. The full variable domain, with the rest looked up from reference TRBV28 and TRBJ1-4, is DVKVTQSSRYLVKRTGEKVFLECVQDMDHENMFWYRQDPGLGLRLIYFSYDVKMKEKGDIPEGYSVSREKKERFSLILESASTNQTSMYLCASSPGTNEKLFFGSGTQLSVL.

The chain joins TRBV28 to TRBJ1-1; no firm D call. Deletions cut 4 bases from V and 5 bases from J, with 8 bases between. Germline loops: CDR1 MDHEN, CDR2 SYDVKM. This CDR3 region has 12 residues. The DNA for the CDR3 is TGTGCCAGCAGTTATCGTCGGACTGAAGCTTTCTTT. Encoded protein: CASSYRRTEAFF.

CDR3 protein: CASSRDSRGPTEAFF. CDR3 in DNA: TGTGCCAGCAGTCGAGACAGCAGGGGGCCGACTGAAGCTTTCTTT. J is TRBJ1-1 and V is TRBV9; TRBD1 aligns across 8 bases. Germline V gene lookup returns CDR1 SGDLS and CDR2 YYNGEE. V dropped 5 bases and J dropped 5; count of bases not matched to a gene: 11. The CDR3 length is 15 residues.

The chain recombines TRBV4-3 with TRBJ2-7, with a possible D match to TRBD1 (5 bases). CDR1 and CDR2 (germline): LGHNA, YSLEER. The CDR3 sequence is 15 residues long. V lost 0 bases and J 0 bases, leaving 9 bases between the germline ends. CDR3 sequence reads: CASSQEVRVSYEQYF. For the CDR3, the DNA is TGCGCCAGCAGCCAAGAAGTCAGGGTCTCCTACGAGCAGTACTTC.

The rearrangement links TRBV6-6 to TRBJ2-7, with TRBD1 matching over 8 bases. Germline lookup yields CDR1 MNHNY and CDR2 SVGAGI (reference sequence). The CDR3 consists of 13 residues. V lost 8 bases to trimming and J lost 2 bases; unmatched junction nucleotides: 5. CDR3: CASLQGATYEQYF. The CDR3 nucleotides are TGTGCCAGCCTTCAGGGGGCCACCTACGAGCAGTACTTC.

This clone was counted a few times. V and J are TRBV29-1 and TRBJ1-1; D remains unclear. Germline CDR1 and CDR2: SQVTM and ANQGSEA. V shed 7 bases and J shed 4 bases, with 19 bases lying between them. This CDR3 is 14 amino acids long. In DNA form, the CDR3 reads TGCAGCGGCGGGGAGACTCAGGTCGGCACTGAAGCTTTCTTT. As protein: CSGGETQVGTEAFF. The full variable domain, its missing parts supplied by reference TRBV29-1 and TRBJ1-1, is SAVISQKPSRDICQRGTSLTIQCQVDSQVTMMFWYRQQPGQSLTLIATANQGSEATYESGFVIDKFPISRPNLTFSTLTVSNMSPEDSSIYLCSGGETQVGTEAFFGQGTRLTVV.

The chain links TRBV18 to TRBJ2-3, with 8 bases identical to TRBD2. The CDR3 runs 19 residues. The germline CDR1 and CDR2 sequences are KGHSH and LQKENI. The V segment lost 3 bases and the J segment 4 bases; nucleotides outside the gene matches: 18. This CDR3 is CASSPQATGTRAFADTQYF. CDR3 DNA: TGTGCCAGCTCACCGCAGGCCACCGGGACTAGGGCCTTTGCAGATACGCAGTATTTT. The full variable domain, in which reference TRBV18 and TRBJ2-3 provide the parts outside the CDR3, is NAGVMQNPRHLVRRRGQEARLRCSPMKGHSHVYWYRQLPEEGLKFMVYLQKENIIDESGMPKERFSAEFPKEGPSILRIQQVVRGDSAAYFCASSPQATGTRAFADTQYFGPGTRLTVL.

This clone was counted only a few times. V usage is TRBV13 and J usage is TRBJ1-2, with 7 nucleotides matching TRBD1. Germline trimming cut 5 bases from V and 6 bases from J; bases unmatched to any gene: 6. CDR3 size: 13 residues. Germline loops: CDR1 PRHDT, CDR2 FYEKMQ (reference sequence). The CDR3 loop is CASSRTGTDGYTF. Here the CDR3 DNA reads TGTGCCAGCAGCCGTACCGGGACAGATGGCTACACCTTC.

This sequence joins TRBV7-2 and TRBJ1-1; 9 bases fit TRBD1. The germline gives CDR1 SGHTA, CDR2 FQGNSA. With 1 base clipped from V and 8 bases from J, the junction kept 5 bases outside the gene matches. The CDR3 covers 14 residues. CDR3 sequence (DNA): TGTGCCAGCAGCTTAGTAAATGGACAGGGGGAAGCTTTCTTT. Translation gives CASSLVNGQGEAFF.

On this clone: In the same sample, other DNA sequences code for this CDR3. The chain couples TRBV5-4 to TRBJ2-7, with D possibly TRBD1 on 6 matching bases. The germline gives CDR1 SGHNT, CDR2 YYREEE (reference sequence). V lost 0 bases, J lost 3 bases, and 16 bases lay in between. The CDR3 has 16 amino acids. CDR3 DNA: TGTGCCAGCAGCTTGGTAGGGGGTTTAACCCACTACGAGCAGTACTTC. Encoded protein: CASSLVGGLTHYEQYF.

This rearrangement joins TRBV6-6 to TRBJ2-7; D is uncertain. Germline values: CDR1 MNHNY, CDR2 SVGAGI (reference sequence). CDR3 length: 14 amino acids. Trimming removed 0 bases at V and 5 bases at J, with 11 bases between. As DNA, the CDR3 is TGTGCCAGCAGTTACTCACACGTTAATGACGAGCAGTACTTC. Its protein product is CASSYSHVNDEQYF.

This clone was observed at least ten times. This chain links TRBV15 with TRBJ1-1; no reliable D call. Trimming removed 1 base from V and 0 bases from J, with 9 bases in between. Germline V CDR1 and CDR2: LNHNV, YYDKDF (reference sequence). The CDR3 runs 15 residues. In nucleotides, the CDR3 is TGTGCCACCAGCAGAGGCAGGCCCATGAACACTGAAGCTTTCTTT. Translated, it gives CATSRGRPMNTEAFF.

The chain uses TRBV7-8 and TRBJ1-3; possibly TRBD1 for D (5 bases). Trimming cost V 1 base and J 1 base, with 11 bases left between them. CDR1 is SGHVS and CDR2 is FQNEAQ in the germline V gene. The CDR3 consists of 16 residues. This chain's CDR3 is CASSLVRQFSGNTIYF. The DNA of the CDR3 is TGTGCCAGCAGCTTAGTAAGACAGTTTTCTGGAAACACCATATATTTT.

This clone was detected only once. The chain combines TRBV11-2 with TRBJ2-7; D perhaps matches TRBD1 (5 bases). Germline lookup yields CDR1 SGHAT and CDR2 FQNNGV. CDR3 length equals 14 residues. Trimming left V 1 base short and J 2 bases short, with 9 bases between. The CDR3 loop is CASSLGQGTYEQYF. For the CDR3, the DNA is TGTGCCAGCAGCTTAGGTCAGGGAACCTACGAGCAGTACTTC.

This clone was seen more than once but under ten times. The chain combines TRBV5-1 with TRBJ1-5; 7 nucleotides match TRBD1. V dropped 4 bases and J dropped 4; count of bases not matched to a gene: 8. Germline CDR1 is SGHRS and CDR2 is YFSETQ. The CDR3 is 15 residues long. The CDR3 region has the DNA TGCGCCAGCAGCCGGGAAGGGGGCTATAATCAGCCCCAGCATTTT. Amino acids: CASSREGGYNQPQHF.

The chain carries TRBV4-3 and TRBJ2-7; D might be TRBD1 (6 bases). This CDR3 region has 14 residues. V was shortened by 4 bases and J by 1 base, with 11 bases between the two germline ends. Germline V gene lookup returns CDR1 LGHNA and CDR2 YSLEER. The CDR3 nucleotides are TGCGCCAGCAGCCTAATACAGGGATCCTACGAGCAGTACTTC. Translating it yields CASSLIQGSYEQYF.